This T cell receptor (beta chain) was obtained from a study of blood T cell repertoires in COVID-19 (dated by TCRdb to about 2020). A note on the overall study: Collaborator samples came from the United States, Italy and Spain and covered acute and convalescent phases of COVID-19. The material from the prospective study consisted of cDNA or gDNA derived from T cells, B-cell-depleted T cells, or PBMCs. Deeply sampled blood TCRbeta repertoires from subjects exposed to, actively infected with, or recovered from COVID-19 were included in the dataset. The repertoires were released in a freely available public database meant as a resource for research on the immune response to SARS-CoV-2. The samples were drawn from the first 160 participants of the ongoing ImmuneRACE study and from 950 to 1,500 subjects provided by 6 global collaborators. Nearly every sample came with metadata listing a de-identified subject ID, COVID-19 status, age in years and sex. Where available, HLA class I and class II types were obtained from metadata supplied by the sample provider rather than from assay-based typing.

TCRbeta CDR3 regions were amplified from genomic DNA using the immunoSEQ Assay, a bias-controlled multiplex PCR. As for the original processing: The number of nucleated cells in each sample was estimated by amplification of reference gene primers within the assay. To quantify the absolute abundance of each unique TCRbeta CDR3 rearrangement, sequence reads were collapsed and filtered. For each sample, productive Simpson clonality was calculated by taking the square root of Simpson's diversity index across productive rearrangements. The table was pulled from immuneACCESS by TCRdb, which kept in-frame rearrangements only. Such tables lose some clones; where checked, under half of the loss comes from unresolved V genes, and the rest has no known cause. The V and J calls and the clone size are those of that table, but D and trimming were determined from the DNA. The sample table holds about 160,000 clones, of which about four fifths were seen once. The ten most abundant clones make up around 3.6% of the sample.

In the prospective study, participants were about 18 to 90 years old, resided in fewer than 25 geographic areas of the United States, and were enrolled through a virtual design. In the prospective study, cohorts were assigned on the basis of participant-reported clinical history obtained from a screening survey and a study questionnaire. Each participant in the prospective study had whole blood, serum and a nasopharyngeal or oropharyngeal swab collected by mobile phlebotomists. Prospective study participants could optionally give additional blood draws and questionnaires over an approximately two-month period. Before DNA extraction, prospective study blood samples were shipped either frozen or at room temperature. This clone appeared a single time. Its antigen is still unknown. Per-nucleotide qualities are absent, and no much larger clonotype sits a single base away. The paper's findings and limits, for the study overall: The quantity of clinical and demographic metadata differed by source and by participant and was supplied without curation.

According to the germline V gene (reference sequence), CDR1 reads LNHDA and CDR2 reads SQIVND. Trimming takes 1 base from V and 2 bases from J, and the germline ends sit 6 bases apart. Including the terminal cysteine and phenylalanine, the CDR3 comprises 15 residues. The entry retains the CDR3 DNA only, 45 bases that are in frame from base 1. The sequence was collected from a woman aged 45-65 years in a cohort exposed to, infected with or recovered from COVID-19 (not recorded which). The rearranged segments are TRBV19 and TRBJ2-6; no confident D gene assignment can be made. The sequenced material came from PBMCs or T cells enriched from blood (not recorded which). CDR3 reads: CASSIGSAGANVLTF. The base sequence is TGTGCCAGTAGTATAGGATCGGCTGGGGCCAACGTCCTGACTTTC. Full variable domain (CDR3 extended with the reference TRBV19 and TRBJ2-6 proteins): DGGITQSPKYLFRKEGQNVTLSCEQNLNHDAMYWYRQDPGQGLRLIYYSQIVNDFQKGDIAEGYSVSREKKESFPLTVTSAQKNPTAFYLCASSIGSAGANVLTFGAGSRLTVL.